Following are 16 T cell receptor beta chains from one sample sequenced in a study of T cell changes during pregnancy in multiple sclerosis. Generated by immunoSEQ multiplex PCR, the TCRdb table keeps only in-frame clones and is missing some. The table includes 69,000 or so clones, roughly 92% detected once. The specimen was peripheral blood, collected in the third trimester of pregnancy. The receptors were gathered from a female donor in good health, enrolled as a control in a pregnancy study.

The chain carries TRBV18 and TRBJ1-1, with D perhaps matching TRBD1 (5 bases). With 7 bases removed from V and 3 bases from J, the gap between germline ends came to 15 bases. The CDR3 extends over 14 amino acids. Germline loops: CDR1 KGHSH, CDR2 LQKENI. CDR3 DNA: TGTGCCAGCTGGGTTGGGGCCAGGGACACTGAAGCTTTCTTT. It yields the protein CASWVGARDTEAFF.

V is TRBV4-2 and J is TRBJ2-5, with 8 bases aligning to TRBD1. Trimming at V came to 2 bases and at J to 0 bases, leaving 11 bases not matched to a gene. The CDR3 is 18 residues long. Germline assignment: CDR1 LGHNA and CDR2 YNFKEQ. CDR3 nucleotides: TGTGCCAGCAGCCAACTACCCGGGACAGGCAAGTACCAAGAGACCCAGTACTTC. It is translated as CASSQLPGTGKYQETQYF.

CDR3 residues: CASSITGANTEAFF. In DNA, the CDR3 is TGTGCCAGCAGCATAACAGGGGCCAACACTGAAGCTTTCTTT. This sequence joins TRBV5-5 and TRBJ1-1; TRBD1 agrees at 7 bases. After removal of 4 bases from V and 2 bases from J, the junction contained 5 bases not matched to a gene. The CDR3 is made up of 14 amino acids. CDR1 SGHKS and CDR2 YYEKEE come from the germline V gene (reference sequence). Using reference TRBV5-5 and TRBJ1-1 for the parts outside the CDR3, the full variable domain is DAGVTQSPTHLIKTRGQQVTLRCSPISGHKSVSWYQQVLGQGPQFIFQYYEKEERGRGNFPDRFSARQFPNYSSELNVNALLLGDSALYLCASSITGANTEAFFGQGTRLTVV.

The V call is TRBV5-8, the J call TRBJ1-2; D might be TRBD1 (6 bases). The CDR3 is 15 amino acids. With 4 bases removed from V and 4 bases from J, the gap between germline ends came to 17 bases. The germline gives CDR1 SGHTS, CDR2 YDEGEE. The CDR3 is CASSIGGLLVYGYTF. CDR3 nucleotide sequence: TGTGCCAGCAGCATAGGGGGATTGCTGGTCTATGGCTACACCTTC. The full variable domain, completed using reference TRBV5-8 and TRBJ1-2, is EAGVTQSPTHLIKTRGQQATLRCSPISGHTSVYWYQQALGLGLQFLLWYDEGEERNRGNFPPRFSGRQFPNYSSELNVNALELEDSALYLCASSIGGLLVYGYTFGSGTRLTVV.

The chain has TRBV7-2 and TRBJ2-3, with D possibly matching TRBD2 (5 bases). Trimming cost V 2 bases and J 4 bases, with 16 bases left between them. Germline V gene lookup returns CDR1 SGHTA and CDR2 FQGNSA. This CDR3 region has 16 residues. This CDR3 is CASSLFPTSLADTQYF. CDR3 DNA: TGTGCCAGCAGCTTATTTCCCACTAGTCTCGCAGATACGCAGTATTTT. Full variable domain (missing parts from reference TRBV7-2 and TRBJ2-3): GAGVSQSPSNKVTEKGKDVELRCDPISGHTALYWYRQSLGQGLEFLIYFQGNSAPDKSGLPSDRFSAERTGGSVSTLTIQRTQQEDSAVYLCASSLFPTSLADTQYFGPGTRLTVL.

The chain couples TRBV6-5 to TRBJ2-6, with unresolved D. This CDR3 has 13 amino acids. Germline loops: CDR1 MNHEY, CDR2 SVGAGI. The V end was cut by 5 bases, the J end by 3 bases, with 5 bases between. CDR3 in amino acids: CASSVFGANVLTF. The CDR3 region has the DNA TGTGCCAGCAGTGTATTTGGGGCCAACGTCCTGACTTTC.

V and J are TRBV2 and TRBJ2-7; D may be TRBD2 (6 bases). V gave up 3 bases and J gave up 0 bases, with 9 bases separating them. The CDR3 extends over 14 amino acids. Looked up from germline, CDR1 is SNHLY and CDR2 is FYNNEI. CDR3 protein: CASSDWTTSYEQYF. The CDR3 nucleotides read TGTGCCAGCAGTGACTGGACTACCTCCTACGAGCAGTACTTC.

DNA for the CDR3: TGCGCCAGCAGCCCCTCAAGCCCAGATACGCAGTATTTT. Its protein product is CASSPSSPDTQYF. The rearrangement joins TRBV5-1 to TRBJ2-3; D is undetermined. The CDR3 spans 13 residues. The V end lost 4 bases, the J end lost 4 bases, and 10 bases lay between the germline ends. The V gene's germline CDR1 is SGHRS and CDR2 YFSETQ.

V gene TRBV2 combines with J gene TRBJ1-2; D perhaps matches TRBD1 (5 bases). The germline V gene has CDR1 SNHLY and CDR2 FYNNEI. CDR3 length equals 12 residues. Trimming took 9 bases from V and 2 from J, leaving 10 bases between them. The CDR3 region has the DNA TGTGCCAGTATTACAGGAAACTATGGCTACACCTTC. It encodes CASITGNYGYTF.

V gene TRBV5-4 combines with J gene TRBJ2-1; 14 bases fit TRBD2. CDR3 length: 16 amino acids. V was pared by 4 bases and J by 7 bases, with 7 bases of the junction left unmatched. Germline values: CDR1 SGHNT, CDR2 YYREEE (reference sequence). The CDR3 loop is CASSVPGLAGVNEQFF. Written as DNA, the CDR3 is TGTGCCAGCAGCGTCCCGGGACTAGCGGGAGTAAATGAGCAGTTCTTC.

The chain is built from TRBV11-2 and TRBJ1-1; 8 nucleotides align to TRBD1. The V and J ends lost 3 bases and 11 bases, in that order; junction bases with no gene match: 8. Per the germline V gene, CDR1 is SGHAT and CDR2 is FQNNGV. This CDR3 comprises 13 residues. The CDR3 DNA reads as TGTGCCAGCAGCTTTTCCCAGGGGGCAGGCGCTTTCTTT. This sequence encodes CASSFSQGAGAFF.

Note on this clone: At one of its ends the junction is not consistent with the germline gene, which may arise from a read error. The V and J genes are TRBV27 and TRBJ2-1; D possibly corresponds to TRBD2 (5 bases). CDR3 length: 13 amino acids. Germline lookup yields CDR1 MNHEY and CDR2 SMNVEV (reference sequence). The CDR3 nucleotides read TGTGCCAGCAGTCTATCTAGCCTTGGTGAGCAGTTCTTC. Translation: CASSLSSLGEQFF.

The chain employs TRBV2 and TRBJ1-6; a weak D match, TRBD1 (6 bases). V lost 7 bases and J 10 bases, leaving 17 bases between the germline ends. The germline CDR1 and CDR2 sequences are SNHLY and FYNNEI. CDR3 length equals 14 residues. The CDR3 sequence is CASKYRGGHSPLHF. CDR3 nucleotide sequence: TGTGCCAGCAAGTACCGGGGGGGCCACTCACCCCTCCACTTT.

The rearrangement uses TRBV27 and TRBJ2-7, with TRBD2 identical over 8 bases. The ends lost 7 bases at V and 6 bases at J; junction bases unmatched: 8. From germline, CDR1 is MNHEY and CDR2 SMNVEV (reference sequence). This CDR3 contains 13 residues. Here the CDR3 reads CASTPVAGREQYF. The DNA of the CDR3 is TGTGCCAGCACCCCTGTAGCGGGACGCGAGCAGTACTTC.

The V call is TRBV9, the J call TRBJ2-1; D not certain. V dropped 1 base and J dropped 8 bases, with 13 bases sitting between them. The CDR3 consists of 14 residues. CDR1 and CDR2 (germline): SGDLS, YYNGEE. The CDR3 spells CASSVWQAIDEQFF. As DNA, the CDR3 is TGTGCCAGCAGCGTATGGCAGGCCATCGATGAGCAGTTCTTC.

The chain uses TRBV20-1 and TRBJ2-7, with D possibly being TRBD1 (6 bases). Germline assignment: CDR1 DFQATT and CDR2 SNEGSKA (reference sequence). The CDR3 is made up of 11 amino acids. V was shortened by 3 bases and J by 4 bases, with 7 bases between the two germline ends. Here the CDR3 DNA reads TGCAGTGCTAGTGACAGGTACGAGCAGTACTTC. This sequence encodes CSASDRYEQYF.